Shown below are 22 T cell receptor beta chains from a single sample sequenced in a study of blood T cells in healthy people across ages. A second about 6 to 11 cycle PCR used barcoded and J-beta primers. TCRdb re-called the 5' RACE reads with MiXCR, one entry per CDR3 protein. The table has over a million distinct CDR3 sequences, about 42% seen once. Sequenced input: blood. The receptor set was obtained from a woman younger than 30 in good health.

This chain connects TRBV6-5 to TRBJ2-2; maybe TRBD2 (6 bases). The CDR3 loop spans 14 amino acids. V lost 0 bases and J 6 bases, leaving 8 bases between the germline ends. Germline assignment: CDR1 MNHEY and CDR2 SVGAGI. The CDR3 is CASSYSREPGELFF. The DNA of the CDR3 is TGTGCCAGCAGTTACTCCCGGGAGCCCGGGGAGCTGTTTTTT.

This clonotype has only a few counts. The genes are TRBV6-6 and TRBJ2-7, with D maybe TRBD2 (5 bases). V was trimmed by 2 bases and J by 5 bases, leaving 10 bases between them. CDR1 and CDR2 from the germline V gene are MNHNY and SVGAGI (reference sequence). The CDR3 has 13 residues. The CDR3 nucleotides are TGTGCCAGCAGTTACGGGAGCTGGGACGAGCAGTACTTC. Amino acids: CASSYGSWDEQYF.

This clonotype was detected a few times. The chain uses TRBV7-9 and TRBJ2-5; D perhaps matches TRBD2 (6 bases). V lost 1 base and J lost 4, with 13 bases in between. Germline V gene lookup returns CDR1 SEHNR and CDR2 FQNEAQ (reference sequence). This CDR3 is built from 15 residues. DNA of the CDR3: TGTGCCAGCAGCTTAGTCGGGGGATCGAGAGAGACCCAGTACTTC. Its protein is CASSLVGGSRETQYF. Filled out from reference TRBV7-9 and TRBJ2-5, the complete variable domain reads DTGVSQNPRHKITKRGQNVTFRCDPISEHNRLYWYRQTLGQGPEFLTYFQNEAQLEKSRLLSDRFSAERPKGSFSTLEIQRTEQGDSAMYLCASSLVGGSRETQYFGPGTRLLVL.

This clonotype was seen ten or more times. This rearrangement joins TRBV27 to TRBJ1-2; tentative D call: TRBD1 (5 bases). Germline V gene lookup returns CDR1 MNHEY and CDR2 SMNVEV (reference sequence). V lost 4 bases to trimming and J lost 4 bases, with 16 bases between them. The CDR3 runs to 15 residues. CDR3 sequence reads: CASSSRQSASYGYTF. For the CDR3, the DNA is TGTGCCAGCAGTTCTCGACAGTCCGCCTCCTATGGCTACACCTTC.

A remark on this clonotype: The junction does not match germline at one end; this may be a read error. The chain couples TRBV12-3 or TRBV12-4 to TRBJ2-1; 11 bases agree with TRBD1. This CDR3 spans 15 amino acids. CDR3 sequence (DNA): TGTGCCGGCAGTATAGGACAGGGGGCGCGTAATGAGCAGTTCTTC. Translating it yields CAGSIGQGARNEQFF.

Only one count was recorded for this clonotype. The rearrangement uses TRBV7-2 and TRBJ2-7; 8 nucleotides match TRBD2. Germline assignment: CDR1 SGHTA and CDR2 FQGNSA. Trimming cost V 2 bases and J 1 base; bases outside gene matches: 7. The CDR3 has 16 residues. This CDR3 is CASSLSLAGLSYEQYF. The CDR3 DNA reads as TGTGCCAGCAGCTTAAGCCTAGCGGGTCTGTCCTACGAGCAGTACTTC.

The chain has TRBV15 and TRBJ2-5; the match to TRBD2 covers 8 bases. Germline CDR1 reads LNHNV; CDR2 reads YYDKDF (reference sequence). Trimming removed 0 bases from V and 1 base from J; junction bases left unmatched: 4. CDR3 length: 16 amino acids. CDR3 sequence (DNA): TGTGCCACCAGCAGAGAACGGGGGGGCCTCCAAGAGACCCAGTACTTC. Protein sequence: CATSRERGGLQETQYF. Filled out from reference TRBV15 and TRBJ2-5, the complete variable domain reads DAMVIQNPRYQVTQFGKPVTLSCSQTLNHNVMYWYQQKSSQAPKLLFHYYDKDFNNEADTPDNFQSRRPNTSFCFLDIRSPGLGDTAMYLCATSRERGGLQETQYFGPGTRLLVL.

This clonotype was counted a few times. This chain links TRBV15 with TRBJ2-1; D is tentatively TRBD1 or TRBD2 (5 bases each). Germline V lookup: CDR1 LNHNV, CDR2 YYDKDF (reference sequence). The CDR3 is 18 residues long. With 0 bases removed from V and 0 bases from J, the gap between germline ends came to 15 bases. The CDR3 DNA follows: TGTGCCACCAGCAGAGAAACAACGGGACGCCGCTCCTACAATGAGCAGTTCTTC. This translates into CATSRETTGRRSYNEQFF.

This clonotype was seen more than once but under ten times. This chain links TRBV29-1 with TRBJ2-7, with 8 bases matching TRBD1. The CDR3 totals 15 residues. Germline V lookup: CDR1 SQVTM, CDR2 ANQGSEA. V gave up 3 bases and J gave up 0 bases; unmatched junction bases: 7. The chain's CDR3 is CSVERRDRSSYEQYF. The CDR3 DNA reads as TGCAGCGTTGAGAGACGGGACAGGAGCTCCTACGAGCAGTACTTC.

The rearrangement joins TRBV12-3 or TRBV12-4 to TRBJ1-1; D gene uncertain. This CDR3 is built from 12 residues. Trimming removed 3 bases from V and 12 bases from J, with 14 bases in between. DNA of the CDR3: TGTGCCAGCAGTTTCTCGCACAGCAGGACTTTCTTT. Its protein is CASSFSHSRTFF.

The chain links TRBV10-3 to TRBJ1-6, with D uncertain. CDR1 ENHRY and CDR2 SYGVKD come from the germline V gene. CDR3 length equals 16 residues. Trimming took off 0 bases at V and 6 bases at J, with 12 bases between the two ends. As DNA, the CDR3 is TGTGCCATCAGTGAGTCAATTGGAGCCACTAATTCACCCCTCCACTTT. Its protein is CAISESIGATNSPLHF.

This clonotype has more than one count but fewer than ten. The chain uses TRBV27 and TRBJ2-6, with D hard to call. Trimming removed 1 base from V and 0 bases from J, with 7 bases in between. The CDR3 has 16 residues. The germline gives CDR1 MNHEY, CDR2 SMNVEV (reference sequence). CDR3 coding DNA: TGTGCCAGCAGTTTATTAACCAACTCTGGGGCCAACGTCCTGACTTTC. Encoded protein: CASSLLTNSGANVLTF.

The chain uses TRBV9 and TRBJ2-7; TRBD2 matches at 8 bases. The ends lost 6 bases at V and 0 bases at J; junction bases unmatched: 8. This CDR3 contains 15 residues. Germline lookup yields CDR1 SGDLS and CDR2 YYNGEE. The CDR3 region is CASTRGSGSSYEQYF. CDR3 bases: TGTGCCAGCACCAGAGGGAGCGGGAGCTCCTACGAGCAGTACTTC.

CDR3 sequence: CASSFRSPRDTQYF. CDR3 DNA: TGTGCCAGCAGTTTTCGGAGCCCGCGCGATACGCAGTATTTT. The V call is TRBV12-3 or TRBV12-4, the J call TRBJ2-3; D not resolved. This CDR3 has 14 residues. Trimming stripped 3 bases from V and 6 bases from J, with 13 bases between.

A few counts support this clonotype. The CDR3 loop reads CSEKNGTPKGYEQYF. For the CDR3, the DNA is TGCAGCGAAAAAAACGGGACTCCCAAGGGATACGAGCAGTACTTC. The chain is built from TRBV29-1 and TRBJ2-7; TRBD2 is a possible D gene (6 bases). This CDR3 has 15 amino acids. Looked up from germline, CDR1 is SQVTM and CDR2 is ANQGSEA. The V end was cut by 7 bases, the J end by 4 bases, with 23 bases between.

This chain uses TRBV6-5 with TRBJ1-6, with D unresolved. The V gene's germline CDR1 is MNHEY and CDR2 SVGAGI. Trimming took off 6 bases at V and 10 bases at J, with 13 bases between the two ends. The CDR3 is 13 amino acids. CDR3 sequence reads: CASSSHSDSPLHF. The CDR3, as DNA: TGTGCCAGCAGCTCCCACAGTGACTCACCCCTCCACTTT.

The rearrangement uses TRBV7-9 and TRBJ2-3; no definite D call. The V gene lost 5 bases and the J gene lost 3 bases, with 18 bases spanning the gap. Germline V lookup: CDR1 SEHNR, CDR2 FQNEAQ (reference sequence). CDR3 size: 16 residues. CDR3 sequence reads: CASSPRLPGVTDTQYF. CDR3 DNA: TGTGCCAGCAGCCCTCGACTCCCCGGTGTTACAGATACGCAGTATTTT.

In this sample, this clonotype turned up once. The V and J genes are TRBV7-2 and TRBJ2-7; the D gene is possibly TRBD1 (6 bases). The J call may be mistaken, given a closer DNA end match to TRBJ2-5. The CDR3 spans 13 residues. CDR1 and CDR2 (germline): SGHTA, FQGNSA. CDR3 in DNA: TGTGCCAGCAGCCCAGACAGGACGGAGACCCAGTACTTC. This sequence encodes CASSPDRTETQYF.

This chain joins TRBV7-2 and TRBJ2-1; D is uncertain. This CDR3 is built from 18 residues. Trimming cost V 2 bases and J 4 bases, with 21 bases left between them. From germline, CDR1 is SGHTA and CDR2 FQGNSA. CDR3 sequence reads: CASSLSLSRLPGYNEQFF. In DNA, the CDR3 is TGTGCCAGCAGCTTATCCCTCTCGAGGCTACCCGGTTACAATGAGCAGTTCTTC.

The chain recombines TRBV27 with TRBJ2-7; D gene ambiguous. The V end lost 5 bases, the J end lost 0 bases, and 11 bases lay between the germline ends. Germline V gene lookup returns CDR1 MNHEY and CDR2 SMNVEV (reference sequence). The CDR3 has 14 amino acids. The CDR3 loop is CASSVRQSSYEQYF. In nucleotides, the CDR3 is TGTGCCAGCAGTGTACGTCAGAGCTCCTACGAGCAGTACTTC.

This clonotype was found a few times. The chain has TRBV7-2 and TRBJ2-1; 7 bases are shared with TRBD2. There are 16 residues in the CDR3. Germline V gene lookup returns CDR1 SGHTA and CDR2 FQGNSA. Trimming cost V 5 bases and J 5 bases; bases outside gene matches: 12. In DNA, the CDR3 is TGTGCCAGCAGCACCACGACTAGCTGGGGGGACAATGAGCAGTTCTTC. Translation: CASSTTTSWGDNEQFF.

The rearrangement uses TRBV14 and TRBJ2-3; unclear D gene. The CDR3 contains 14 residues. Germline assignment: CDR1 SGHDN and CDR2 FVKESK. Trimming pared 0 bases from V and 3 bases from J, leaving 7 bases between. The CDR3 DNA reads TGTGCCAGCAGCCAAGATTTCGGAACAGATACGCAGTATTTT. Residues: CASSQDFGTDTQYF.